This record looks at one TCR beta chain sequence and its context. Its matching antigen is unknown. Per the germline V gene, CDR1 is LNHDA and CDR2 is SQIVND (reference sequence). Trimming shortened V by 6 bases and J by 5 bases, and 12 bases separated the two germline ends. CDR3 length: 13 amino acids. The data belong to a study of OX40 agonist ivuxolimab in advanced cancers. Study observations and caveats: The mean number of expanded clones was higher in CD8+ T cells than in CD4+.

Only in-frame clones appear in the TCRdb table, and some are missing; sequencing was by immunoSEQ multiplex PCR. Of about 73,000 clones in the sample, around four fifths are singletons; the top ten hold 2% to 2.5%. This chain uses TRBV19 with TRBJ2-3, with D possibly TRBD2 on 6 matching bases. The source was CD4+ or CD8+ T cells sorted from blood, collected in a trial of the OX40 agonist ivuxolimab. This TCR was recovered from an adult with an advanced solid tumor such as melanoma, head and neck, liver or kidney cancer. The CDR3 protein is CASSPRLGDTQYF. CDR3 DNA sequence: TGTGCCAGTAGCCCCAGACTAGGAGATACGCAGTATTTT.